The 22 T cell receptor beta chains reported below all come from one sample, sequenced in a study of early T cells in non-severe SARS-CoV-2 infection. TCRdb fed the 5' RACE reads into MiXCR, producing one record per CDR3 protein. This sample yields under 85,000 distinct CDR3 sequences, of which roughly 11% are seen a single time; 5.7% belongs to the top ten. The sequenced sample was whole blood, obtained at baseline. These receptor sequences come from an adult who was a healthcare worker with PCR-confirmed SARS-CoV-2 infection or an uninfected control (not recorded which).

This clonotype was seen many times. The chain combines TRBV10-3 with TRBJ2-1; 8 nucleotides align to TRBD2. Germline V gene sequence: CDR1 ENHRY, CDR2 SYGVKD. Trimming at V came to 3 bases and at J to 0 bases, leaving 1 base not matched to a gene. The CDR3 runs 15 residues. CDR3 region: CAISDSGDSYNEQFF. CDR3 DNA sequence: TGTGCCATCAGTGATAGCGGGGACTCCTACAATGAGCAGTTCTTC.

The chain links TRBV27 to TRBJ1-1, with a possible D match to TRBD1 (5 bases). CDR1 is MNHEY, CDR2 SMNVEV, per germline (reference sequence). Trimming removed 3 bases from V and 3 bases from J, with 11 bases in between. This CDR3 is built from 14 residues. The CDR3 is CASSFWGTDTEAFF. In nucleotides, the CDR3 is TGTGCCAGCAGTTTCTGGGGGACGGACACTGAAGCTTTCTTT.

V is TRBV12-3 or TRBV12-4 and J is TRBJ2-3; D may be TRBD2 (6 bases). V was pared by 5 bases and J by 2 bases, with 14 bases between. The CDR3 has 15 residues. CDR3 in amino acids: CASSSPGESTDTQYF. The CDR3 nucleotides read TGTGCCAGCAGTAGCCCGGGGGAATCCACAGATACGCAGTATTTT.

Concerning this clonotype: A much larger clone differs from this one at a single base, so this may be a read error. J is TRBJ2-1 and V is TRBV3-1; TRBD2 agrees at 13 bases. With the DNA end fitting TRBJ2-7 better, the J assignment may be wrong. The CDR3 runs to 17 residues. Germline CDR1 reads LGHDT; CDR2 reads YNNKEL (reference sequence). The CDR3 DNA sequence: TGTGCCAGCAGCCAAGTCTTACTAGCGGGAGGGATTAATGAGCAGTACTTC. Amino acid sequence: CASSQVLLAGGINEQYF.

The rearrangement joins TRBV14 to TRBJ2-6; 7 positions match TRBD1. The CDR3 has 15 amino acids. The germline CDR1 and CDR2 sequences are SGHDN and FVKESK. The J segment lost 2 bases and the V segment lost 2 bases, leaving 0 bases of the junction unmatched. CDR3 protein: CASSQQGAGANVLTF. In nucleotides, the CDR3 is TGTGCCAGCAGCCAACAGGGGGCTGGGGCCAACGTCCTGACTTTC.

This chain links TRBV9 with TRBJ2-3; D remains ambiguous. The germline CDR1 and CDR2 sequences are SGDLS and YYNGEE. The CDR3 extends over 14 amino acids. Trimming took 2 bases from V and 2 from J, leaving 9 bases between them. The CDR3 region has the DNA TGTGCCAGCAGCGTGAAGCTGTACACAGATACGCAGTATTTT. It translates to CASSVKLYTDTQYF.

The chain recombines TRBV2 with TRBJ1-1; 10 positions agree with TRBD1. The CDR3 length is 13 residues. In germline, CDR1 is SNHLY, CDR2 FYNNEI. With 4 bases clipped from V and 5 bases from J, the junction kept 1 base outside the gene matches. The CDR3 loop reads CASSGDRGTEAFF. The CDR3 bases are TGTGCCAGCAGTGGGGACAGGGGTACTGAAGCTTTCTTT.

This clonotype was detected many times. This rearrangement joins TRBV6-5 to TRBJ2-1; 9 bases agree with TRBD1. This CDR3 spans 13 amino acids. With V trimmed by 4 bases and J by 9 bases, 4 bases remained unmatched. Germline CDR1 MNHEY, CDR2 SVGAGI. CDR3 region: CASSSDRGGEQFF. CDR3 bases: TGTGCCAGCAGTTCGGACAGGGGAGGTGAGCAGTTCTTC.

There are a few counts of this clonotype. This chain connects TRBV7-9 to TRBJ2-1, with 11 bases lining up with TRBD2. This CDR3 region has 14 residues. Losses at the gene ends were 5 bases for V and 8 bases for J; bases not matched to a gene: 5. The germline gives CDR1 SEHNR, CDR2 FQNEAQ (reference sequence). This chain's CDR3 is CASSPPLAGDEQFF. CDR3 coding DNA: TGTGCCAGCAGCCCACCACTAGCGGGAGATGAGCAGTTCTTC. Complete variable domain (other parts from reference TRBV7-9 and TRBJ2-1): DTGVSQNPRHKITKRGQNVTFRCDPISEHNRLYWYRQTLGQGPEFLTYFQNEAQLEKSRLLSDRFSAERPKGSFSTLEIQRTEQGDSAMYLCASSPPLAGDEQFFGPGTRLTVL.

The chain recombines TRBV9 with TRBJ2-3; D remains unclear. This CDR3 has 13 residues. Trimming cost V 4 bases and J 2 bases, with 8 bases left between them. Germline V gene sequence: CDR1 SGDLS, CDR2 YYNGEE. Here the CDR3 reads CASSFLATDTQYF. The DNA for the CDR3 is TGTGCCAGCAGCTTCCTCGCCACAGATACGCAGTATTTT.

The CDR3 sequence is CSVGTRLVPDTQYF. Here the CDR3 DNA reads TGCAGCGTGGGGACTAGATTAGTCCCAGATACGCAGTATTTT. The chain uses TRBV29-1 and TRBJ2-3, with TRBD2 matching 8 bases. V trimming: 6 bases; J trimming: 4 bases; junction bases outside the gene matches: 9. Germline V gene lookup returns CDR1 SQVTM and CDR2 ANQGSEA. The CDR3 contains 14 residues.

On this clonotype: The CDR3 carries no conserved terminal phenylalanine or tryptophan, so it likely arises from a read error. The rearrangement joins TRBV13 to TRBJ2-7, with a tentative D call TRBD1 (5 bases). Germline V gene sequence: CDR1 PRHDT, CDR2 FYEKMQ (reference sequence). V was clipped by 5 bases and J by 3 bases, with 8 bases between them. The CDR3 loop spans 12 amino acids. CDR3 loop: CASSIDSYEQYS. Written as DNA, the CDR3 is TGTGCCAGCAGCATCGACAGCTACGAGCAGTACTCC.

This clonotype was counted between two and nine times. This sequence joins TRBV11-2 and TRBJ2-7; D unresolved. CDR1 and CDR2 from the germline V gene are SGHAT and FQNNGV. Deletions cut 3 bases from V and 5 bases from J, with 2 bases between. The CDR3 consists of 10 residues. DNA of the CDR3: TGTGCCAGCAGCTTCCACGAGCAGTACTTC. The encoded protein is CASSFHEQYF.

This clonotype has a count of ten or more. The rearrangement joins TRBV4-3 to TRBJ1-2, with 7 bases lining up with TRBD1. This CDR3 comprises 14 residues. Losses at the gene ends were 2 bases for V and 8 bases for J; bases not matched to a gene: 8. Germline values: CDR1 LGHNA, CDR2 YSLEER. The CDR3 nucleotides are TGCGCCAGCAGCCAATACGACAGGGAGTGGGGCTACACCTTC. As protein: CASSQYDREWGYTF.

The V gene is TRBV20-1, the J gene TRBJ2-3; D unclear. The germline V gene encodes CDR1 DFQATT and CDR2 SNEGSKA (reference sequence). The CDR3 spans 13 residues. V was pared by 3 bases and J by 3 bases, with 10 bases between. CDR3 sequence reads: CSARPIGTDTQYF. CDR3 nucleotide sequence: TGCAGTGCTAGGCCCATCGGAACAGATACGCAGTATTTT.

This clonotype was seen at least ten times. The chain has TRBV29-1 and TRBJ2-5; a weak D match, TRBD1 (5 bases). The CDR3 covers 12 residues. Germline loops: CDR1 SQVTM, CDR2 ANQGSEA. V was clipped by 6 bases and J by 0 bases, with 8 bases between them. The chain's CDR3 is CSVHRNQETQYF. In DNA, the CDR3 is TGCAGCGTACACAGGAACCAAGAGACCCAGTACTTC.

This clonotype was seen a few times. V is TRBV16 and J is TRBJ1-1, with D hard to call. The CDR3 consists of 14 residues. The ends were cut back, 6 bases at V and 5 bases at J, with 16 bases in the middle. Germline values: CDR1 KGHSY, CDR2 FQNENV. CDR3 nucleotide sequence: TGTGCCAGCAGTCGGGGTCTCTGGGAGACTGAAGCTTTCTTT. Encoded protein: CASSRGLWETEAFF. Full variable domain (remainder filled in from reference TRBV16 and TRBJ1-1): GEEVAQTPKHLVRGEGQKAKLYCAPIKGHSYVFWYQQVLKNEFKFLISFQNENVFDETGMPKERFSAKCLPNSPCSLEIQATKLEDSAVYFCASSRGLWETEAFFGQGTRLTVV.

This chain uses TRBV29-1 with TRBJ1-2; D is uncertain. This CDR3 spans 13 amino acids. Trimming removed 5 bases at V and 6 bases at J, with 16 bases between. Germline assignment: CDR1 SQVTM and CDR2 ANQGSEA. CDR3 sequence reads: CSVTGRFADGYTF. CDR3 nucleotide sequence: TGCAGCGTTACCGGAAGGTTCGCGGATGGCTACACCTTC.

The chain couples TRBV9 to TRBJ2-7; D may be TRBD2 (5 bases). CDR3 length equals 14 residues. Germline CDR1 reads SGDLS; CDR2 reads YYNGEE. Trimming cost V 3 bases and J 6 bases, with 16 bases left between them. The CDR3 DNA is TGTGCCAGCAGCGGCGGTAGGACTCGGAGCGAGCAGTACTTC. Protein product: CASSGGRTRSEQYF. The full variable domain, completed using reference TRBV9 and TRBJ2-7, is DSGVTQTPKHLITATGQRVTLRCSPRSGDLSVYWYQQSLDQGLQFLIQYYNGEERAKGNILERFSAQQFPDLHSELNLSSLELGDSALYFCASSGGRTRSEQYFGPGTRLTVT.

A few counts support this clonotype. The rearrangement links TRBV6-2 or TRBV6-3 to TRBJ2-7; tentatively, D is TRBD1 or TRBD2 (6 bases each). This CDR3 region has 17 residues. The V gene's germline CDR1 is MNHEY and CDR2 SVGEGT. V was pared by 2 bases and J by 3 bases, with 20 bases between. CDR3 DNA: TGTGCCAGCAGTTACGCCGCCGGGGGCGCTACTTACTACGAGCAGTACTTC. Residues: CASSYAAGGATYYEQYF.

The chain uses TRBV10-2 and TRBJ1-1; D is perhaps TRBD1 (5 bases). The CDR3 loop spans 14 amino acids. Germline CDR1 and CDR2: WSHSY and SAAADI. Trimming stripped 6 bases from V and 4 bases from J, with 15 bases between. This chain's CDR3 is CASSERGPRTEAFF. The CDR3 bases are TGCGCCAGCAGCGAGCGGGGCCCTCGCACTGAAGCTTTCTTT.

This clonotype showed up just a few times. This rearrangement joins TRBV5-1 to TRBJ1-1; 7 nucleotides match TRBD1. V shed 0 bases, J shed 5 bases, and the junction held 7 bases outside the gene matches. Germline V gene lookup returns CDR1 SGHRS and CDR2 YFSETQ. The CDR3 covers 15 residues. Here the CDR3 reads CASSLAAGGGTEAFF. The CDR3 region has the DNA TGCGCCAGCAGCTTGGCGGCAGGGGGAGGTACTGAAGCTTTCTTT.